The source of this T cell receptor (beta chain) is a study of OX40 agonist ivuxolimab in advanced cancers. Study-wide background: Ivuxolimab, an agonist antibody against OX40 (CD134), was given to patients.

Germline-derived CDR1 and CDR2 are MRHNA and SNTAGT. CDR3 length equals 16 residues. Trimming cost V 0 bases and J 2 bases, with 12 bases left between them. Assay used: immunoSEQ multiplex PCR; TCRdb lists only in-frame clones, some missing. In the table there are about 19,000 clones, about 67% of which are singletons. Sample: CD4+ or CD8+ T cells sorted from blood, taken in a trial of the OX40 agonist ivuxolimab. The chain links TRBV6-4 to TRBJ2-3; D is perhaps TRBD1 or TRBD2 (6 bases each). This sequence originates from an adult with an advanced solid tumor such as melanoma, head and neck, liver or kidney cancer. This CDR3 reads CASSDSGRGHTDTQYF. The CDR3 coding sequence is TGTGCCAGCAGTGACTCAGGGCGGGGACACACAGATACGCAGTATTTT.